These 9 T cell receptor beta chains came from one sample sequenced in a study of post-analysis software for immune sequencing data (dated by TCRdb to between 2015 and 2017). On the study overall, not on this receptor specifically: Four to six TRBV segments, including TRBV5-6, TRBV5-1 and TRBV20-1, were significantly more frequent in patients than controls.

For these TCRs, the target antigens are not known. The protocol used for the library was PCR. For sequencing, an Illumina HiSeq 2500 was employed. Unique molecular identifiers were incorporated into TCR beta cDNA libraries to reduce PCR and sequencing biases. TCRdb's own reprocessing of the public reads used fastp at Q25 and MiXCR and kept productive beta chains. Each CDR3 protein appears once, grouped with its most common genes and DNA. The sample profile shows 500,000 to 600,000 distinct CDR3 sequences; roughly 46% of them were found once. Jointly, the top ten make up 1.5% to 2% of the sample. Sequenced material: blood. The receptors stem from a girl between 5 and 17 years old with multiple sclerosis.

J is TRBJ2-6 and V is TRBV20-1; the match to TRBD1 covers 9 bases. This CDR3 spans 18 amino acids. Germline assignment: CDR1 DFQATT and CDR2 SNEGSKA (reference sequence). The trim removed 4 bases at V and 0 bases at J, leaving 10 bases unmatched. CDR3 amino acids: CSAITRDRVLSGANVLTF. CDR3 in DNA: TGCAGTGCTATAACCCGGGACAGGGTACTCTCTGGGGCCAACGTCCTGACTTTC.

The rearrangement uses TRBV20-1 and TRBJ2-3; TRBD2 agrees at 14 bases. This CDR3 has 19 amino acids. Trimming at V came to 5 bases and at J to 4 bases, leaving 17 bases not matched to a gene. Germline V gives CDR1 DFQATT, CDR2 SNEGSKA (reference sequence). CDR3 nucleotides: TGCAGTGCTTGGCCACTGAGTACCGGGACTAGCGGGAGCCCAGATACGCAGTATTTT. It translates to CSAWPLSTGTSGSPDTQYF.

The CDR3 sequence: CASSYSYESSYEQYF. The CDR3 DNA reads TGTGCCAGCAGTTACTCGTACGAGAGCTCCTACGAGCAGTACTTC. The genes are TRBV6-5 and TRBJ2-7; D not resolved. V was clipped by 0 bases and J by 0 bases, with 9 bases between them. The CDR3 loop spans 15 amino acids. From germline, CDR1 is MNHEY and CDR2 SVGAGI.

The CDR3 nucleotides are TGTGCCAGCAGGGAATATCGACTAGCGGACCACTCCTGCAATGAGCAGTACTTC. Protein product: CASREYRLADHSCNEQYF. The genes are TRBV12-3 or TRBV12-4 and TRBJ2-1, with 9 bases lining up with TRBD2. The J call may be in error: the DNA end matches TRBJ2-7 better. The CDR3 is 18 residues long.

This clonotype appeared once. Relative to the germline gene, one junction end is altered; a read error may explain this. The gene calls are TRBV29-1 and TRBJ1-2; no clear D. The CDR3 has 10 residues. CDR1 and CDR2 (germline): SQVTM, ANQGSEA. The DNA of the CDR3 is TGCGGCGTCCTGGACTATGGCTACACCTTC. It is translated as CGVLDYGYTF.

This chain connects TRBV5-1 to TRBJ2-7, with D possibly TRBD1 on 6 matching bases. Trimming removed 5 bases at V and 2 bases at J, with 11 bases between. The CDR3 contains 13 residues. Germline CDR1 SGHRS, CDR2 YFSETQ. CDR3 sequence reads: CASRMDSPYEQYF. CDR3 bases: TGCGCCAGCAGAATGGACAGCCCCTACGAGCAGTACTTC.

This clonotype has more than one count but fewer than ten. This rearrangement joins TRBV5-6 to TRBJ2-5; 7 bases are a match to TRBD1. V shed 5 bases, J shed 3 bases, and the junction held 7 bases outside the gene matches. Germline CDR1 is SGHDT and CDR2 is YYEEEE. CDR3 length equals 14 residues. The CDR3 bases are TGTGCCAGCAGGTTACTACAGGGGAAAGAGACCCAGTACTTC. Protein: CASRLLQGKETQYF.

The chain carries TRBV5-1 and TRBJ1-2, with 7 bases aligning to TRBD1. Germline CDR1 SGHRS, CDR2 YFSETQ. The CDR3 has 15 residues. The ends lost 4 bases at V and 2 bases at J; junction bases unmatched: 8. The CDR3 nucleotides are TGCGCCAGCAGCAGAACAGGGGAGTCAAACTATGGCTACACCTTC. This translates into CASSRTGESNYGYTF.

The V call is TRBV6-6, the J call TRBJ2-3; 12 bases map to TRBD1. Germline CDR1 reads MNHNY; CDR2 reads SVGAGI (reference sequence). The junction had 4 bases not matched to a gene; V was cut back by 2 bases and J by 4 bases. The length of the CDR3 is 16 residues. The CDR3: CASSYPGQGAADTQYF. CDR3 nucleotides: TGTGCCAGCAGTTACCCGGGACAGGGGGCGGCAGATACGCAGTATTTT.